Listed here is a single TCR beta chain. Clones were read by immunoSEQ multiplex PCR, and TCRdb kept only the in-frame ones, dropping some. This repertoire shows around 400,000 clones, about 87% found once; its top ten account for approximately 2.4%. The sample is drawn from a study of blood T cell repertoires in COVID-19. CDR3 size: 14 residues. The germline CDR1 and CDR2 sequences are LGHDT and YNNKEL (reference sequence). J was trimmed by 2 bases and V by 4 bases; bases with no gene match: 4. The sample taken for sequencing was peripheral blood. The receptor was derived from a woman aged 60-70 years with COVID-19, enrolled during active disease. The chain employs TRBV3-1 (or the pseudogene TRBV3-2) and TRBJ1-2, with 7 bases identical to TRBD1. The CDR3 here is CASSREQGNYGYTF. CDR3 DNA sequence: TGTGCCAGCAGCCGCGAACAGGGGAACTATGGCTACACCTTC.